This T cell receptor (beta chain) was found in a study of metastatic and nonmetastatic thyroid tumors. Study context: Across peripheral blood and tumor or nodule tissue samples taken from malignant and benign thyroid patients, the repertoires were compared with one another.

This CDR3 spans 16 amino acids. V was clipped by 4 bases and J by 4 bases, with 16 bases between them. Germline values: CDR1 MDHEN, CDR2 SYDVKM. Among the patients, none had received any treatment before thyroid surgery. General study results and limits: Compared with benign nodules, malignant thyroid tumors were reported to have significantly higher TCR beta diversity in both blood and tumor.

In the authors' methods: Clinicopathological groups differed in CDR3, with these differences serving to build a distant-metastasis classifier for papillary thyroid cancer. TCRdb reprocessed the PCR reads using MiXCR. The V and J calls and clone size are TCRdb's, not the authors'. This sample has roughly 83,000 clones, with 14% to 15% found just once. This clone was seen repeatedly, ten times or more. No antigen is known for it. This sequence originates from a female donor with papillary thyroid cancer or a benign thyroid nodule (not recorded which). Some clones in this sample may be carry-over from other donors' samples. Source material: blood. The V and J genes are TRBV28 and TRBJ1-4; perhaps TRBD1 as D (5 bases). The DNA of the CDR3 is TGTGCCAGCAGTTCCGGCGGGGCAGCGGTTAATGAAAAACTGTTTTTT. Residues: CASSSGGAAVNEKLFF. Variable domain in full (rest from reference TRBV28 and TRBJ1-4): DVKVTQSSRYLVKRTGEKVFLECVQDMDHENMFWYRQDPGLGLRLIYFSYDVKMKEKGDIPEGYSVSREKKERFSLILESASTNQTSMYLCASSSGGAAVNEKLFFGSGTQLSVL.